The clone carrying this T cell receptor beta chain has just a few counts. The CDR3 sequence is 14 residues long. Germline CDR1 and CDR2: SQVTM and ANQGSEA. V lost 4 bases to trimming and J lost 6 bases; unmatched junction nucleotides: 7. This record comes from a study of chronic HIV infection and antiretroviral therapy. In TCRdb, the 5' RACE reads were re-called with MiXCR into one record per CDR3 protein. Of more than 25,000 distinct CDR3 sequences listed, roughly 8.7% are singletons. Sequenced material: peripheral blood. The chain has TRBV29-1 and TRBJ2-7; 12 positions agree with TRBD2. This clonotype originated in an adult who had HIV and had not received antiretroviral therapy, or was an uninfected healthy control (not recorded which). DNA for the CDR3: TGCAGCGTTGGGACTAGCGGGAATTATTGCGAGCAGTACTTC. Translating gives CSVGTSGNYCEQYF.